One and the same sample provided the 9 T cell receptor beta chains below, sequenced in a study of CD4 T cells in relation to SARS-CoV-2 and coronaviruses. Sequenced by immunoSEQ multiplex PCR; TCRdb stores in-frame clones only, minus some. The table shows roughly 68,000 clones, with 85% to 95% occurring only once. CD4+ T cells from unexposed donors were obtained before the COVID-19 pandemic (2011-2018). Sequences were obtained from naive CD4+ T cells from PBMCs. As to subset: naive CD4+ T cells isolated by negative enrichment. The receptor set was obtained from a human donor in good health.

The chain recombines TRBV19 with TRBJ2-7; D not resolved. The CDR3 contains 16 residues. Germline V CDR1 and CDR2: LNHDA, SQIVND (reference sequence). V lost 3 bases and J 0 bases, leaving 15 bases between the germline ends. CDR3 in amino acids: CASSISQFRSSYEQYF. CDR3 nucleotides: TGTGCCAGTAGTATTTCGCAGTTTAGAAGCTCCTACGAGCAGTACTTC.

The genes are TRBV5-1 and TRBJ2-7; TRBD2 matches 9 bases. The CDR3 contains 15 residues. Germline CDR1 SGHRS, CDR2 YFSETQ. V gave up 0 bases and J gave up 5 bases; unmatched junction bases: 6. The CDR3 region has the DNA TGCGCCAGCAGCTTGGTGTGGCGGGGGGGCAACGAGCAGTACTTC. This encodes CASSLVWRGGNEQYF.

J is TRBJ2-7 and V is TRBV29-1, with 7 bases matching TRBD1. Unmatched junction bases numbered 11, after V lost 6 bases and J lost 9 bases. This CDR3 has 12 amino acids. Germline CDR1 and CDR2: SQVTM and ANQGSEA. CDR3 loop: CSVRTGHGGQYF. CDR3 bases: TGCAGCGTAAGGACAGGCCATGGGGGGCAGTACTTC.

The genes are TRBV7-9 and TRBJ2-1, with D possibly being TRBD1 or TRBD2 (5 bases each). Germline loops: CDR1 SEHNR, CDR2 FQNEAQ (reference sequence). This CDR3 contains 15 residues. V was shortened by 7 bases and J by 5 bases, with 18 bases between the two germline ends. The CDR3 DNA reads as TGTGCCAGCACCCAGGGTCTAGCAGAGAACAATGAGCAGTTCTTC. Translation: CASTQGLAENNEQFF.

The V gene is TRBV14, the J gene TRBJ1-1; no firm D call. V was pared by 0 bases and J by 8 bases, with 16 bases between. The germline CDR1 and CDR2 sequences are SGHDN and FVKESK. This CDR3 contains 15 residues. CDR3 nucleotides: TGTGCCAGCAGCCAAGATCTTACGACCCCAAGGGAAGCTTTCTTT. Its translation is CASSQDLTTPREAFF.

The V gene is TRBV7-2, the J gene TRBJ2-7; 7 bases line up with TRBD2. The CDR3 sequence is 15 residues long. V dropped 4 bases and J dropped 2; count of bases not matched to a gene: 8. The germline V gene encodes CDR1 SGHTA and CDR2 FQGNSA. CDR3 in DNA: TGTGCCAGCAGCTCGGGTGGTAGCGGGCCCTACGAGCAGTACTTC. Translated, it gives CASSSGGSGPYEQYF.

The chain is built from TRBV27 and TRBJ2-2, with D perhaps matching TRBD1 or TRBD2 (5 bases each). V lost 0 bases to trimming and J lost 7 bases, with 15 bases between them. Germline CDR1 and CDR2: MNHEY and SMNVEV (reference sequence). This CDR3 comprises 16 residues. CDR3 in DNA: TGTGCCAGCAGTTTATCGCTCGGGACCTCGCGCGGGGAGCTGTTTTTT. Its protein product is CASSLSLGTSRGELFF.

In nucleotides, the CDR3 is TGTGCCAGTAGAACTAGCGGGGGGGTTTACAATGAGCAGTTCTTC. It is translated as CASRTSGGVYNEQFF. The chain carries TRBV19 and TRBJ2-1, with 13 bases fitting TRBD2. Trimming at V came to 6 bases and at J to 4 bases, leaving 3 bases not matched to a gene. The CDR3 contains 15 residues. Germline V CDR1 and CDR2: LNHDA, SQIVND (reference sequence).

The chain uses TRBV6-2 or TRBV6-3 and TRBJ2-7, with D maybe TRBD1 (5 bases). Germline V gives CDR1 MNHEY, CDR2 SVGEGT. This CDR3 region has 14 residues. V was pared by 5 bases and J by 6 bases, with 17 bases between. The CDR3 reads CASSTQGPLGEQYF. CDR3 DNA: TGTGCCAGCAGTACCCAGGGTCCCCTCGGCGAGCAGTACTTC.